This T cell receptor (beta chain) originates from a study of blood T cell repertoires in COVID-19. Study summary: Acute and convalescent COVID-19 specimens originated in the United States, Italy and Spain. Nucleic acid was either cDNA or gDNA, and it came from T cells, B-cell-depleted T cells, or PBMCs.

CDR1 is DFQATT, CDR2 SNEGSKA, per germline (reference sequence). The CDR3 length is 12 residues. Trimming pared 3 bases from V and 4 bases from J, leaving 10 bases between. Per the original data handling: The assay estimated nucleated cells by amplifying reference gene primers. Profiled with immunoSEQ multiplex PCR; TCRdb holds only in-frame clones, not every one. That table gives V, J and clone size, and the DNA gave D and trimming. This table has approximately 210,000 clones, about four fifths appearing once. In its sample, this clone was seen a few times. Seattle participants joined during active infection and were tracked over time.

This sequence originates from a woman at least 80 years old with COVID-19, enrolled during active disease. Sequencing used peripheral blood. The chain couples TRBV20-1 to TRBJ2-7; the D is unclear. The CDR3 DNA is TGCAGTGCTAGTCTATTTCCTTACGAGCAGTACTTC. Amino acids: CSASLFPYEQYF.